This T cell receptor beta chain came from a study of prognosis after radiotherapy for stage I lung cancer. Regarding the study as a whole: Median unique TCR clone counts of approximately 9,600 versus 7,200 showed a fall after stereotactic body radiation therapy.

This clonotype was picked up one time. The antigen remains unidentified. This sequence is one base from a far larger clone and is likely a read error. The genomic DNA TCR beta CDR3 region underwent two rounds of multiplex PCR. Amplification during the initial PCR round employed primers specific to each TRBV and TRBJ gene. From the multiplex PCR reads, TCRdb called clonotypes with MiXCR, one entry per CDR3 protein. The sample lists about 15,000 distinct CDR3 sequences, about 47% occurring once. This CDR3 is built from 14 residues. Germline loops: CDR1 MNHEY, CDR2 SVGEGT. J gave up 6 bases and V 5 bases, and 7 bases lay outside the gene matches.

The clonotype was recovered from a donor aged 50 or older with non-small cell lung cancer. Sequencing used PBMCs, obtained before or after stereotactic body radiation therapy (not recorded which). The chain carries TRBV6-2 or TRBV6-3 and TRBJ2-7; the match to TRBD1 covers 10 bases. Here the CDR3 reads CASSEEGTGAEQYF. The CDR3 DNA reads as TGTGCCAGCAGTGAAGAGGGGACAGGGGCCGAGCAGTACTTC.